A selection of T cell receptor beta chains follows, all from one sample in a study of T cells after yellow fever vaccination. Using its own MiXCR run on the 5' RACE reads, TCRdb lists one record per CDR3 protein. The sample yields 120,000 or so distinct CDR3 sequences, approximately 9% seen once. The specimen comprised CD8+ T cells sorted from PBMCs, sampled on the day of the yellow fever booster vaccination. These TCRs come from a man younger than 35 who received the YFV17D yellow fever vaccine. CDR3s include the opening cysteine and the closing phenylalanine or tryptophan. The D gene is left open where the match is weak. Clone size is not always given. Where it is, it says once, few, many or a class for expanded clones.

j_call v_call clone_size d_call cdr3_aa cdr3_nt
TRBJ1-1 TRBV7-8 . TRBD1 CASSSDRGVDTEAFF TGTGCCAGCAGCTCGGACAGGGGGGTGGACACTGAAGCTTTCTTT
TRBJ2-1 TRBV5-3 . . CARSLGPGGSSYNEQFF TGTGCCAGAAGCTTAGGGCCGGGGGGCAGCTCCTACAATGAGCAGTTCTTC
TRBJ1-1 TRBV5-1 many . CASSHRGDPRGTEAFF TGCGCCAGCAGCCACAGAGGGGACCCACGAGGGACTGAAGCTTTCTTT
TRBJ2-4 TRBV10-3 many TRBD1 CAISGGLDREGDKNIQYF TGTGCCATCAGTGGGGGCCTCGACAGGGAAGGGGACAAAAACATTCAGTACTTC
TRBJ2-3 TRBV12-3/TRBV12-4 . . CATSWGYRTQYF TGTGCCACCTCATGGGGCTACCGTACGCAGTATTTT
TRBJ1-5 TRBV28 . . CASRGLVLNQPQHF TGTGCCAGCAGAGGCCTGGTCCTTAATCAGCCCCAGCATTTT
TRBJ2-3 TRBV20-1 many . CSARPPRGAVDTQYF TGCAGTGCCCGCCCCCCCAGGGGCGCCGTAGATACGCAGTATTTT
TRBJ2-5 TRBV12-3/TRBV12-4 many TRBD2 CASSGTSGGGRETQYF TGTGCCAGCAGTGGGACTAGCGGGGGGGGAAGAGAGACCCAGTACTTC
TRBJ1-5 TRBV6-1 few . CASREREQRHQPQHF TGTGCCAGCAGAGAGAGGGAACAGCGGCATCAGCCCCAGCATTTT
TRBJ2-1 TRBV20-1 many . CSANHPYGGSYNEQFF TGCAGTGCGAACCACCCCTACGGGGGCTCCTACAATGAGCAGTTCTTC
TRBJ2-1 TRBV5-6 few . CASSFRAGQDEQFF TGTGCCAGCAGCTTCAGGGCAGGGCAGGATGAGCAGTTCTTC
TRBJ2-6 TRBV7-9 many . CASSPGANVLTF TGTGCCAGCAGCCCTGGGGCCAACGTCCTGACTTTC
TRBJ1-5 TRBV12-3/TRBV12-4 many TRBD1 CASSFGQGAGQPQHF TGTGCCAGCAGTTTCGGACAGGGGGCGGGTCAGCCCCAGCATTTT
TRBJ1-1 TRBV7-6 . . CASSSRVYTEAFF TGTGCCAGCAGCTCGAGGGTGTACACTGAAGCTTTCTTT
TRBJ1-1 TRBV7-8 . . CASSLWTETEAFF TGTGCCAGCAGCCTGTGGACAGAAACTGAAGCTTTCTTT
TRBJ2-6 TRBV20-1 few . CSAYVPGANVLTF TGCAGTGCCTACGTCCCTGGGGCCAACGTCCTGACTTTC
TRBJ2-5 TRBV11-2 few . CASSERGRTQETQYF TGTGCCAGCAGCGAGAGGGGACGGACTCAAGAGACCCAGTACTTC
TRBJ1-4 TRBV4-3 . . CASSQDRAESINEKLFF TGCGCCAGCAGCCAAGATCGGGCCGAGAGTATTAATGAAAAACTGTTTTTT
TRBJ2-5 TRBV6-5 . . CACGVPQETQYF TGTGCCTGCGGGGTCCCCCAAGAGACCCAGTACTTC
TRBJ2-7 TRBV9 many . CASSAGSGDEQYF TGTGCCAGCAGTGCGGGCAGTGGGGACGAGCAGTACTTC
TRBJ1-1 TRBV19 few . CASSGDSSMNTEAFF TGTGCCAGTAGTGGTGACAGCTCCATGAACACTGAAGCTTTCTTT
TRBJ2-3 TRBV20-1 many TRBD2 CSAATTSGSTDTQYF TGCAGTGCGGCTACGACTAGCGGTAGCACAGATACGCAGTATTTT
TRBJ2-3 TRBV4-2 many TRBD2 CASSQVPAGGRTDTQYF TGTGCCAGCAGCCAAGTTCCGGCGGGGGGGCGGACAGATACGCAGTATTTT
TRBJ2-2 TRBV6-5 . . CASAFWETGELFF TGTGCCAGCGCGTTTTGGGAGACCGGGGAGCTGTTTTTT
TRBJ2-5 TRBV7-8 few . CASSLLRTAQETQYF TGTGCCAGCAGCTTACTCCGGACAGCCCAAGAGACCCAGTACTTC
TRBJ2-3 TRBV9 . TRBD2 CASSAGGPRITDTQYF TGTGCCAGCAGCGCGGGGGGGCCCAGAATTACAGATACGCAGTATTTT
TRBJ2-3 TRBV29-1 many . CSVVLMWVTADTQYF TGCAGCGTTGTTCTTATGTGGGTGACGGCAGATACGCAGTATTTT
TRBJ2-5 TRBV10-3 many . CAISGGGLETQYF TGTGCCATCAGTGGTGGGGGATTGGAGACCCAGTACTTC
TRBJ2-5 TRBV4-3 few . CASSQDGGSSETQYF TGCGCCAGCAGCCAAGATGGGGGCAGTTCCGAGACCCAGTACTTC
TRBJ1-1 TRBV7-9 many . CASSLDGDEAFF TGTGCCAGCAGCTTAGATGGAGATGAAGCTTTCTTT
TRBJ2-7 TRBV27 few . CASSSPGNYEQYF TGTGCCAGCAGTTCACCGGGGAACTACGAGCAGTACTTC
TRBJ2-7 TRBV12-3/TRBV12-4 few . CASSFFHEQYF TGTGCCAGCAGTTTTTTCCACGAGCAGTACTTC
TRBJ1-6 TRBV20-1 . . CSASMRVVDNSPLHF TGCAGTGCTAGCATGAGGGTTGTAGATAATTCACCCCTCCACTTT
TRBJ2-1 TRBV7-6 . TRBD1 CASRYGQGPNNEQFF TGTGCCAGCAGGTATGGACAGGGGCCGAACAATGAGCAGTTCTTC
TRBJ2-2 TRBV9 few TRBD2 CASSVSAGAGELFF TGTGCCAGCAGCGTATCAGCGGGGGCCGGGGAGCTGTTTTTT
TRBJ2-1 TRBV12-3/TRBV12-4 . TRBD2 CASSSPGGVAGGTYNEQFF TGTGCCAGCAGTTCCCCGGGCGGAGTAGCGGGGGGCACATACAATGAGCAGTTCTTC
TRBJ2-7 TRBV7-6 many . CASSRTGNEQYF TGTGCCAGCAGCCGTACAGGAAACGAGCAGTACTTC
TRBJ2-7 TRBV4-1 few . CASSQGLGEQYF TGCGCCAGCAGCCAAGGGTTGGGGGAGCAGTACTTC
TRBJ2-5 TRBV4-3 . TRBD2 CASSQDWVGLAGTQETQYF TGCGCCAGCAGCCAAGATTGGGTTGGACTAGCGGGAACCCAAGAGACCCAGTACTTC
TRBJ2-2 TRBV4-3 few . CASSPPPGRNTGELFF TGCGCCAGCAGCCCCCCCCCGGGAAGGAACACCGGGGAGCTGTTTTTT
TRBJ2-1 TRBV13 . . CASSSANEQFF TGTGCCAGCAGCTCCGCCAATGAGCAGTTCTTC
TRBJ1-5 TRBV24-1 . . CATGDARANQPQHF TGTGCCACCGGCGACGCTAGAGCCAATCAGCCCCAGCATTTT
TRBJ2-5 TRBV20-1 . TRBD2 CSARVTGLAGGGQETQYF TGCAGTGCTAGAGTCACGGGACTAGCGGGGGGAGGGCAAGAGACCCAGTACTTC
TRBJ2-7 TRBV6-2/TRBV6-3 few . CASSTPRTGSSYEQYF TGTGCCAGCAGTACCCCTAGGACGGGAAGCTCCTACGAGCAGTACTTC
TRBJ2-2 TRBV4-3 few . CASSQGFVRTGELFF TGCGCCAGCAGCCAAGGCTTTGTTCGGACCGGGGAGCTGTTTTTT
TRBJ1-5 TRBV24-1 few . CATGGDYNQPQHF TGTGCCACGGGGGGGGATTACAATCAGCCCCAGCATTTT
TRBJ2-1 TRBV7-9 few . CASSLVGGHNEQFF TGTGCCAGCAGCTTAGTGGGGGGGCACAATGAGCAGTTCTTC
TRBJ2-2 TRBV12-3/TRBV12-4 few TRBD1 CASSNRGRSGELFF TGTGCCAGCAGTAACAGGGGGCGAAGCGGGGAGCTGTTTTTT
TRBJ2-3 TRBV7-9 . . CASSVEGGASSTDTQYF TGTGCCAGCAGCGTGGAGGGGGGGGCATCTAGCACAGATACGCAGTATTTT
TRBJ1-1 TRBV30 many . CAWSVQVNTEAFF TGTGCCTGGAGTGTACAAGTGAACACTGAAGCTTTCTTT
TRBJ2-2 TRBV4-3 many TRBD1 CASSQGTGPTGELFF TGCGCCAGCAGCCAAGGGACAGGTCCCACCGGGGAGCTGTTTTTT